This T cell receptor beta chain was profiled in a study of human T cells and chemical hapten exposure. Trimming removed 4 bases from V and 5 bases from J; junction bases left unmatched: 11. The CDR3 is 15 amino acids. CDR1 is SGHKS, CDR2 YYEKEE, per germline (reference sequence). This clonotype has at least ten counts. Its antigen is unknown. TCRdb recomputed calls from the RACE reads with MiXCR, one row per CDR3 protein. The table shows around 110,000 distinct CDR3 sequences, with around 10% occurring only once. Time point of the sample: pre-sensitization, week 0. Treatment denoted: therapeutic diphenylcyclopropenone sensitization with weekly scalp DPC. Every donor had alopecia and was 18 to 70 years old; all were suitable for DPC. General observations from the study: The number of TCRs over 1 in 1000 frequency stayed unchanged after DPC. A positive correlation with patch test score was found for PT1 expanded TCR counts. In comparison with controls, expanded TCRs gave rise to a significantly larger number of large CDR3 similarity clusters.

This receptor was identified in a woman aged 50 to 60 with alopecia areata. Some clones in this sample may be carry-over from other donors' samples. The sequencing used whole blood, collected in connection with sensitization to the hapten diphenylcyclopropenone (DPC). The chain couples TRBV5-5 to TRBJ1-2; 7 bases fit TRBD1. As DNA, the CDR3 is TGTGCCAGCAGCGGCGGGACAGTCCTCAAGTATGGCTACACCTTC. Translating gives CASSGGTVLKYGYTF. The variable domain in full, completed from reference TRBV5-5 and TRBJ1-2, reads DAGVTQSPTHLIKTRGQQVTLRCSPISGHKSVSWYQQVLGQGPQFIFQYYEKEERGRGNFPDRFSARQFPNYSSELNVNALLLGDSALYLCASSGGTVLKYGYTFGSGTRLTVV.